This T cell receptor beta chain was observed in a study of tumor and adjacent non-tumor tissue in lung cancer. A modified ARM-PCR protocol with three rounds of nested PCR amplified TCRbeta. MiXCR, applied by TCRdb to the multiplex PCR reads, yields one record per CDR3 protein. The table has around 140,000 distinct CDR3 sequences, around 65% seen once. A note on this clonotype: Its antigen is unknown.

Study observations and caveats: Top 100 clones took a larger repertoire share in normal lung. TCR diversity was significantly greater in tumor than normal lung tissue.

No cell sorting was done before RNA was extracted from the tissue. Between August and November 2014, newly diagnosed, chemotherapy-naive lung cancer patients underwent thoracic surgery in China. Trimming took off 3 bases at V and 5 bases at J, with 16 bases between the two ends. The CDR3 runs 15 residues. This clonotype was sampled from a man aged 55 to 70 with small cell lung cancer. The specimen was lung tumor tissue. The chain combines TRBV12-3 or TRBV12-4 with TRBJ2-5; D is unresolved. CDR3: CASSFDRVVWETQYF. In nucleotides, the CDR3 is TGTGCCAGCAGTTTCGATCGTGTAGTCTGGGAGACCCAGTACTTC.